This T cell receptor (beta chain) is from a study of blood T cell repertoires in COVID-19. Study-level background: Both acute and convalescent COVID-19 samples were obtained from the United States, Italy and Spain. T cells, B-cell-depleted T cells, or PBMCs provided the cDNA or gDNA that served as material.

The repertoire was sequenced with immunoSEQ multiplex PCR; TCRdb's copy has only in-frame clones and lacks some. The table lists some 99,000 clones, just over 85% of them singletons. Between the trimmed V and J ends, which lost 7 bases and 14 bases, there was a span of 15 bases. From germline, CDR1 is SNHLY and CDR2 FYNNEI. The CDR3 loop spans 12 amino acids. The source is an older woman in a cohort sampled during active or convalescent COVID-19. The rearrangement joins TRBV2 to TRBJ1-6; no firm D call. Sequencing was done on a sample of peripheral blood. The CDR3 nucleotides read TGTGCCAGCACACAGCAAGGCTTCACCCTCCACTTT. Translation: CASTQQGFTLHF.